Each of the 23 T cell receptor beta chains below was sequenced from the same sample in a study of cytomegalovirus exposure and HLA in healthy donors. Repertoires were generated with immunoSEQ multiplex PCR, while TCRdb's copy carries only in-frame clones and drops some. This table holds about 330,000 clones, about nine tenths found once. Material for sequencing was PBMCs. Receptors were obtained from a woman aged 25 to 39 in good health and CMV-seropositive.

This chain joins TRBV9 and TRBJ2-1; 7 positions match TRBD1. The CDR3 covers 14 residues. V lost 5 bases to trimming and J lost 4 bases; unmatched junction nucleotides: 6. Germline CDR1 and CDR2: SGDLS and YYNGEE. The CDR3 is CASSESGGYNEQFF. CDR3 bases: TGTGCCAGCAGTGAGTCAGGGGGATACAATGAGCAGTTCTTC. Filled out from reference TRBV9 and TRBJ2-1, the complete variable domain reads DSGVTQTPKHLITATGQRVTLRCSPRSGDLSVYWYQQSLDQGLQFLIQYYNGEERAKGNILERFSAQQFPDLHSELNLSSLELGDSALYFCASSESGGYNEQFFGPGTRLTVL.

This clone has just one count. The chain couples TRBV5-6 to TRBJ2-1, with 7 bases fitting TRBD2. CDR1 is SGHDT, CDR2 YYEEEE, per germline. V dropped 1 base and J dropped 2; count of bases not matched to a gene: 6. The CDR3 totals 16 residues. In DNA form, the CDR3 reads TGTGCCAGCAGCTTGTGGCGGGAGTTACCCTACAATGAGCAGTTCTTC. Translated: CASSLWRELPYNEQFF.

The chain is built from TRBV4-3 and TRBJ1-2; TRBD1 is a possible D gene (5 bases). This CDR3 is 14 amino acids long. V lost 0 bases to trimming and J lost 7 bases, with 12 bases between them. Germline assignment: CDR1 LGHNA and CDR2 YSLEER. This CDR3 is CASSQDSREAGYTF. The CDR3, as DNA: TGCGCCAGCAGCCAAGATAGCAGGGAAGCTGGCTACACCTTC.

The chain employs TRBV19 and TRBJ2-7; 8 positions agree with TRBD1. The CDR3 contains 14 residues. Per germline, CDR1 LNHDA and CDR2 SQIVND (reference sequence). J lost 2 bases, V lost 7 bases, and 7 bases had no gene match. CDR3 sequence (DNA): TGTGCCAGTACGATAGGACAGGGAGCCTACGAGCAGTACTTC. It encodes CASTIGQGAYEQYF.

The gene calls are TRBV29-1 and TRBJ1-2, with 8 bases fitting TRBD1. Trimming took 5 bases from V and 5 from J; bases not matched to a gene: 13. Germline V CDR1 and CDR2: SQVTM, ANQGSEA. This CDR3 spans 15 amino acids. This CDR3 is CSVPGGRGRGYGYTF. CDR3 nucleotides: TGCAGCGTTCCTGGTGGCAGGGGGCGTGGGTATGGCTACACCTTC.

The V and J genes are TRBV18 and TRBJ2-7; 7 nucleotides align to TRBD1. This CDR3 region has 15 residues. The junction had 13 bases not matched to a gene; V was cut back by 6 bases and J by 5 bases. Germline V gene data show CDR1 as KGHSH and CDR2 as LQKENI. As DNA, the CDR3 is TGTGCCAGCTCCCCGACGCTTGCACAGGGGCACGAGCAGTACTTC. This encodes CASSPTLAQGHEQYF.

The chain uses TRBV7-6 and TRBJ2-7; D tentatively reads TRBD1 or TRBD2 (5 bases each). There are 13 residues in the CDR3. V was pared by 3 bases and J by 3 bases, with 9 bases between. Per germline, CDR1 SGHVS and CDR2 FNYEAQ. Here the CDR3 DNA reads TGTGCCAGCAGCTTGAGGGACCGCTACGAGCAGTACTTC. Its protein product is CASSLRDRYEQYF.

The rearrangement uses TRBV19 and TRBJ1-1; weak D call: TRBD1 (5 bases). Trimming removed 6 bases from V and 7 bases from J, with 9 bases in between. CDR3 length: 11 residues. In germline, CDR1 is LNHDA, CDR2 SQIVND (reference sequence). The CDR3 bases are TGTGCCAGTAGGGAGGGACTTGAAGCTTTCTTT. Amino acid sequence: CASREGLEAFF.

The sample holds a few counts of this clone. V usage is TRBV6-4 and J usage is TRBJ2-3; 11 bases are a match to TRBD2. CDR3 length: 15 residues. The V gene's germline CDR1 is MRHNA and CDR2 SNTAGT. V shed 4 bases, J shed 4 bases, and the junction held 4 bases outside the gene matches. CDR3 loop: CASSASGGSADTQYF. Here the CDR3 DNA reads TGTGCCAGCAGTGCTAGCGGGGGGAGTGCAGATACGCAGTATTTT.

This clone came up a few times. This chain links TRBV4-2 with TRBJ2-7; D is unclear. Germline CDR1 and CDR2: LGHNA and YNFKEQ. The CDR3 runs 11 residues. Trimming stripped 2 bases from V and 5 bases from J, with 4 bases between. This CDR3 is CASSQRNEQYF. The CDR3 DNA reads as TGTGCCAGCAGCCAAAGGAACGAGCAGTACTTC.

The chain couples TRBV6-5 to TRBJ2-1, with TRBD2 identical over 12 bases. The germline V gene has CDR1 MNHEY and CDR2 SVGAGI. The V segment lost 4 bases and the J segment 4 bases; nucleotides outside the gene matches: 2. The CDR3 spans 15 residues. DNA of the CDR3: TGTGCCAGCAGTTTGACTAGCGGGAGTTACAATGAGCAGTTCTTC. It yields the protein CASSLTSGSYNEQFF.

V usage is TRBV27 and J usage is TRBJ1-1, with a tentative D call TRBD1 (6 bases). V dropped 3 bases and J dropped 9 bases, with 17 bases sitting between them. The CDR3 is made up of 14 amino acids. CDR1 is MNHEY and CDR2 is SMNVEV in the germline V gene (reference sequence). CDR3 region: CASSFPPRTVQAFF. For the CDR3, the DNA is TGTGCCAGCAGTTTCCCCCCAAGGACAGTCCAAGCTTTCTTT.

This rearrangement joins TRBV27 to TRBJ1-6, with a tentative D call TRBD1 (5 bases). The germline gives CDR1 MNHEY, CDR2 SMNVEV (reference sequence). V gave up 5 bases and J gave up 4 bases, with 9 bases separating them. The CDR3 has 14 residues. In DNA, the CDR3 is TGTGCCAGCAGTACCAGGGAATATAATTCACCCCTCCACTTT. Protein: CASSTREYNSPLHF.

This CDR3 is CAWDDLAGEETQYF. DNA for the CDR3: TGTGCCTGGGATGACCTAGCGGGAGAAGAGACCCAGTACTTC. V gene TRBV30 combines with J gene TRBJ2-5; 10 nucleotides match TRBD2. Germline V CDR1 and CDR2: GTSNPN, SVGIG (reference sequence). There are 14 residues in the CDR3. V lost 5 bases to trimming and J lost 3 bases; unmatched junction nucleotides: 6.

This chain links TRBV5-6 with TRBJ2-7; D unclear. The CDR3 is 12 amino acids. V shed 6 bases and J shed 1 base, with 8 bases lying between them. Looked up from germline, CDR1 is SGHDT and CDR2 is YYEEEE. The CDR3 sequence is CASTTHSYEQYF. Written as DNA, the CDR3 is TGTGCCAGCACCACCCATTCCTACGAGCAGTACTTC.

This clone was counted a single time. This chain connects TRBV5-4 to TRBJ2-7; the D is unclear. Germline V gene data show CDR1 as SGHNT and CDR2 as YYREEE (reference sequence). The V gene lost 0 bases and the J gene lost 2 bases, with 18 bases spanning the gap. This CDR3 is 17 amino acids long. The CDR3 loop is CASSLGVLGPGPYEQYF. The CDR3, as DNA: TGTGCCAGCAGCTTGGGGGTGCTGGGTCCAGGCCCCTACGAGCAGTACTTC.

The V and J genes are TRBV27 and TRBJ2-1; D might be TRBD1 (7 bases). Trimming cost V 3 bases and J 9 bases, with 18 bases left between them. Germline V gene sequence: CDR1 MNHEY, CDR2 SMNVEV (reference sequence). This CDR3 comprises 15 residues. The CDR3 nucleotides are TGTGCCAGCAGTTTCCTGACAGGGAGGTACGGTGAGCAGTTCTTC. Its translation: CASSFLTGRYGEQFF.

J is TRBJ2-1 and V is TRBV5-1, with D perhaps matching TRBD2 (6 bases). The V end was cut by 3 bases, the J end by 2 bases, with 15 bases between. The CDR3 spans 16 residues. Germline CDR1 is SGHRS and CDR2 is YFSETQ. For the CDR3, the DNA is TGCGCCAGCAGCTCTGGCGGGACTGGGGCCTACAATGAGCAGTTCTTC. The encoded protein is CASSSGGTGAYNEQFF.

The rearrangement joins TRBV14 to TRBJ1-2; D is perhaps TRBD1 (6 bases). CDR3 length equals 14 residues. Germline values: CDR1 SGHDN, CDR2 FVKESK. The ends were cut back, 1 base at V and 10 bases at J, with 16 bases in the middle. CDR3 nucleotides: TGTGCCAGCAGCCAAGTGGACAGATCGGACGACTACACCTTC. Residues: CASSQVDRSDDYTF.

The chain couples TRBV7-9 to TRBJ1-2; D uncertain. V gave up 5 bases and J gave up 2 bases, with 24 bases separating them. The CDR3 is made up of 18 amino acids. CDR1 is SEHNR and CDR2 is FQNEAQ in the germline V gene (reference sequence). CDR3 sequence reads: CASSPNRGGFAFNYGYTF. Here the CDR3 DNA reads TGTGCCAGCAGCCCTAATCGGGGTGGGTTTGCCTTCAACTATGGCTACACCTTC.

This clone was found a few times. The rearrangement links TRBV6-1 to TRBJ1-2, with a possible D match to TRBD1 (5 bases). The CDR3 spans 13 residues. From germline, CDR1 is MNHNS and CDR2 SASEGT. V gave up 4 bases and J gave up 9 bases, with 15 bases separating them. The CDR3 DNA reads as TGTGCCAGCAGTGTGTCCCGGGGCGGAAGCTACACCTTC. It specifies CASSVSRGGSYTF.

This sequence joins TRBV29-1 and TRBJ2-7; 7 bases fit TRBD1. V was clipped by 5 bases and J by 3 bases; unmatched bases: 7. This CDR3 is built from 13 residues. The germline gives CDR1 SQVTM, CDR2 ANQGSEA. The CDR3 region is CSVLKGARYEQYF. The DNA for the CDR3 is TGCAGCGTTTTGAAGGGGGCCCGCTACGAGCAGTACTTC.

The J gene is TRBJ2-1, the V gene TRBV29-1; maybe TRBD2 (6 bases). V dropped 7 bases and J dropped 6 bases, with 13 bases sitting between them. The CDR3 spans 12 residues. Germline V CDR1 and CDR2: SQVTM, ANQGSEA. The CDR3 region has the DNA TGCAGCGCCACCCTAGCGCTCAATGAGCAGTTCTTC. Residues: CSATLALNEQFF.